This T cell receptor (beta chain) was identified during a study of blood T cells in healthy people across ages. Germline CDR1 is SQVTM and CDR2 is ANQGSEA. V shed 0 bases and J shed 2 bases, with 13 bases lying between them. The CDR3 has 15 residues. Alongside a J-beta primer mix, a sample-barcoded 5' primer served in a second PCR lasting roughly 6 to 11 cycles. TCRdb reanalysed the 5' RACE reads using MiXCR and keeps one entry per CDR3 protein. The sample yields about 680,000 distinct CDR3 sequences, roughly 49% seen once. The chain combines TRBV29-1 with TRBJ1-2; the D gene is possibly TRBD1 (5 bases). Sequencing used blood. This sequence originates from an older woman in good health. The CDR3 DNA sequence: TGCAGCGTTGAAGATAAAGGGACCGGAAACTATGGCTACACCTTC. It specifies CSVEDKGTGNYGYTF.